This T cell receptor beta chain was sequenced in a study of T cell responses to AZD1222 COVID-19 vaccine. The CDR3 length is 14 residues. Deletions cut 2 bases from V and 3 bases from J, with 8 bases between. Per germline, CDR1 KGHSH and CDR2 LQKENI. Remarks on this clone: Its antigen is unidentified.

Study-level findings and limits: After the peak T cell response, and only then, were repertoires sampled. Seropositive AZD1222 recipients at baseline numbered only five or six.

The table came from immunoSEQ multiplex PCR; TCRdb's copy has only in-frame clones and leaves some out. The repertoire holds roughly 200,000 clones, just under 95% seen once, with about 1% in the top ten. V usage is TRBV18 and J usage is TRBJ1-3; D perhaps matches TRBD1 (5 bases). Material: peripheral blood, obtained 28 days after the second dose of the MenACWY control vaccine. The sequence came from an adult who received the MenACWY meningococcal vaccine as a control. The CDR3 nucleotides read TGTGCCAGCTCACCAAACGACAGTGGAAACACCATATATTTT. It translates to CASSPNDSGNTIYF.